This TCR beta chain was observed in a study of identical twins. Regarding the study as a whole: Where beta out-of-frame sequences were concerned, excess twin sharing was weaker. Insertion counts were lower in abundant cord blood beta clonotypes, a trend that memory repertoires did not show.

TCRdb re-derived calls from the 5' RACE reads in MiXCR, one entry per CDR3 protein. Of fewer than 800,000 distinct CDR3 sequences in the sample, roughly 6.6% were seen once. This clonotype was observed a few times. Its antigen is still unknown. J gave up 5 bases and V 1 base, and 6 bases lay outside the gene matches. Per germline, CDR1 SGHTA and CDR2 FQGNSA. The CDR3 runs to 15 residues. Donors were all healthy Caucasians. The sample also formed part of further work on yellow fever vaccine responses in identical twins.

The receptor's source is a woman between 18 and 30 years old in good health. Sequencing was carried out using PBMCs. The rearrangement joins TRBV7-2 to TRBJ2-5; 8 bases are shared with TRBD1. CDR3 nucleotide sequence: TGTGCCAGCAGCTTAGTCGCCAGGGGGCGGGAGACCCAGTACTTC. The encoded protein is CASSLVARGRETQYF.